This entry describes one TCR beta chain. Clones were sequenced by immunoSEQ multiplex PCR, and TCRdb holds only the in-frame ones, with some missing. Found here are around 130,000 clones, more than 70% of them singletons; the top ten hold roughly 3.2%. This sample was included in a study of control samples from healthy donors and cancer patients. The TCR comes from a man aged 50 to 59 in good health. The source material was blood.

CDR3 in DNA: TGTGCCAGCAGTGGGTCGGGGGGGACAGAGACCCAGTACTTC. It yields the protein CASSGSGGTETQYF. The chain recombines TRBV28 with TRBJ2-5, with 8 bases that match TRBD2. The germline V gene encodes CDR1 MDHEN and CDR2 SYDVKM. The V gene end was trimmed by 5 bases and the J gene end by 4 bases; junction bases not matched to a gene: 6. The CDR3 loop spans 14 amino acids. The entire variable domain, with the rest obtained from reference TRBV28 and TRBJ2-5, is as follows: DVKVTQSSRYLVKRTGEKVFLECVQDMDHENMFWYRQDPGLGLRLIYFSYDVKMKEKGDIPEGYSVSREKKERFSLILESASTNQTSMYLCASSGSGGTETQYFGPGTRLLVL.